Presented here are 5 T cell receptor beta chains from one specimen sequenced in a study of identifying expanded T cells in peripheral blood. Profiled with immunoSEQ multiplex PCR; TCRdb holds only in-frame clones, not every one. The repertoire has fewer than 85,000 clones, approximately 90% of them found once; the top ten carry roughly 2.8%. The sequenced material came from blood. These receptors were collected from a person between 18 and 75 years old in good health.

The chain has TRBV29-1 and TRBJ2-5; tentative D call: TRBD1 (6 bases). This CDR3 has 14 residues. Trimming shortened V by 0 bases and J by 3 bases, and 11 bases separated the two germline ends. The germline V gene encodes CDR1 SQVTM and CDR2 ANQGSEA. The CDR3 is CSVEDRRQEETQYF. The CDR3 region has the DNA TGCAGCGTTGAAGATCGGCGACAGGAAGAGACCCAGTACTTC.

CDR3 coding DNA: TGTGCAGGGGGCAACACTGAAGCTTTCTTT. Its protein product is CAGGNTEAFF. The chain recombines TRBV30 with TRBJ1-1, with 7 bases identical to TRBD1. The V gene's germline CDR1 is GTSNPN and CDR2 SVGIG (reference sequence). The CDR3 totals 10 residues.

This clone appeared a few times. The V call is TRBV10-1, the J call TRBJ2-5; TRBD1 matches at 7 bases. The CDR3 totals 14 residues. V gave up 6 bases and J gave up 1 base; unmatched junction bases: 5. Germline V gene data show CDR1 as WNHNN and CDR2 as SYGVQD (reference sequence). The CDR3: CASRVTGIQETQYF. The CDR3 DNA follows: TGCGCCAGCAGAGTGACAGGGATCCAAGAGACCCAGTACTTC.

The chain uses TRBV19 and TRBJ2-3, with a tentative D call TRBD2 (6 bases). Germline CDR1 and CDR2: LNHDA and SQIVND (reference sequence). V shed 6 bases and J shed 7 bases, with 14 bases lying between them. This CDR3 comprises 13 residues. DNA for the CDR3: TGTGCCAGTAGGACTAGTGACGTCAATACGCAGTATTTT. Its translation is CASRTSDVNTQYF.

In nucleotides, the CDR3 is TGTGCCAGCAGGCTCCGCTATAGGGACGGGGGGTTCTTC. Translation gives CASRLRYRDGGFF. The rearrangement joins TRBV6-6 to TRBJ2-1; weak D call: TRBD2 (6 bases). The germline V gene encodes CDR1 MNHNY and CDR2 SVGAGI (reference sequence). The V end was cut by 6 bases, the J end by 15 bases, with 21 bases between. The CDR3 totals 13 residues.